Presented here are 26 T cell receptor beta chains from one specimen sequenced in a study of blood T cell repertoires in COVID-19. The table came from immunoSEQ multiplex PCR; TCRdb's copy has only in-frame clones and leaves some out. Of approximately 290,000 clones detected, nearly 90% appear once; the ten largest clones hold approximately 4.5%. The sequenced sample was PBMCs or T cells enriched from blood (not recorded which). Receptor source: a woman under 30 with acute COVID-19.

The chain uses TRBV28 and TRBJ1-1; possibly TRBD1 for D (5 bases). Trimming shortened V by 3 bases and J by 1 base, and 12 bases separated the two germline ends. Germline V gene sequence: CDR1 MDHEN, CDR2 SYDVKM. The CDR3 runs 15 residues. CDR3 coding DNA: TGTGCCAGCAGTTTTACAGGTGGGTGGAACACTGAAGCTTTCTTT. Translation: CASSFTGGWNTEAFF.

The chain couples TRBV25-1 to TRBJ2-5; 9 bases map to TRBD2. CDR1 MGHDK and CDR2 SYGVNS come from the germline V gene. Germline trimming cut 8 bases from V and 3 bases from J; bases unmatched to any gene: 7. The CDR3 extends over 14 amino acids. The CDR3 DNA follows: TGTGCCAGCGTCACGGGACTAGCCGAAGAGACCCAGTACTTC. Translation gives CASVTGLAEETQYF. The full variable domain, in which reference TRBV25-1 and TRBJ2-5 provide the parts outside the CDR3, is EADIYQTPRYLVIGTGKKITLECSQTMGHDKMYWYQQDPGMELHLIHYSYGVNSTEKGDLSSESTVSRIRTEHFPLTLESARPSHTSQYLCASVTGLAEETQYFGPGTRLLVL.

The CDR3 loop is CASSINSGGEKLFF. The CDR3 DNA sequence: TGTGCCAGTAGTATCAACAGCGGAGGTGAAAAACTGTTTTTT. V usage is TRBV19 and J usage is TRBJ1-4, with D uncertain. V gave up 3 bases and J gave up 7 bases, with 12 bases separating them. The CDR3 covers 14 residues. The germline CDR1 and CDR2 sequences are LNHDA and SQIVND (reference sequence).

This clone was found once. The chain uses TRBV7-3 and TRBJ1-1, with 8 bases matching TRBD1. The CDR3 is made up of 16 amino acids. Trimming removed 1 base from V and 1 base from J; junction bases left unmatched: 5. The V gene's germline CDR1 is SGHTA and CDR2 FQGTGA. The CDR3 spells CASSLRAGGQNTEAFF. CDR3 nucleotides: TGTGCCAGCAGCTTAAGGGCAGGGGGCCAGAACACTGAAGCTTTCTTT.

This rearrangement joins TRBV4-2 to TRBJ1-2, with D possibly matching TRBD1 (6 bases). There are 16 residues in the CDR3. Per the germline V gene, CDR1 is LGHNA and CDR2 is YNFKEQ. The V gene lost 2 bases and the J gene lost 5 bases, with 18 bases spanning the gap. The CDR3 protein is CASSQQGLQGGYGYTF. CDR3 nucleotides: TGTGCCAGCAGCCAACAGGGGTTACAGGGTGGGTATGGCTACACCTTC.

The chain links TRBV28 to TRBJ1-6, with D unclear. CDR3 length equals 14 residues. V was clipped by 3 bases and J by 10 bases, with 13 bases between them. Germline values: CDR1 MDHEN, CDR2 SYDVKM. The CDR3 reads CASSLWQEESPLHF. In DNA form, the CDR3 reads TGTGCCAGCAGTTTGTGGCAGGAGGAGTCACCCCTCCACTTT.

This rearrangement joins TRBV4-2 to TRBJ2-7, with 9 bases lining up with TRBD2. Germline V lookup: CDR1 LGHNA, CDR2 YNFKEQ. V dropped 0 bases and J dropped 6; count of bases not matched to a gene: 12. This CDR3 region has 17 residues. The CDR3 here is CASSQDFRGRARGEQYF. The DNA for the CDR3 is TGTGCCAGCAGCCAAGATTTTCGCGGGAGGGCTCGTGGCGAGCAGTACTTC.

V gene TRBV9 combines with J gene TRBJ2-6; 7 nucleotides line up with TRBD1. CDR1 is SGDLS and CDR2 is YYNGEE in the germline V gene. The CDR3 runs to 17 residues. V trimming: 2 bases; J trimming: 4 bases; junction bases outside the gene matches: 9. CDR3 in amino acids: CASSVSTGISGANVLTF. The CDR3, as DNA: TGTGCCAGCAGCGTCTCGACAGGGATCTCCGGGGCCAACGTCCTGACTTTC.

The V call is TRBV10-1, the J call TRBJ2-1, with 9 bases fitting TRBD1. J lost 3 bases, V lost 3 bases, and 15 bases had no gene match. The CDR3 consists of 19 residues. In germline, CDR1 is WNHNN, CDR2 SYGVQD (reference sequence). The CDR3 DNA sequence: TGCGCCAGCAGTGACTCGCTTGAGCCGACAGGGGGAAACTACAATGAGCAGTTCTTC. It translates to CASSDSLEPTGGNYNEQFF.

The chain couples TRBV10-3 to TRBJ2-7; D may be TRBD2 (5 bases). This CDR3 is 14 amino acids long. V lost 7 bases to trimming and J lost 2 bases, with 15 bases between them. Germline CDR1 reads ENHRY; CDR2 reads SYGVKD. The chain's CDR3 is CAIKSPDSPYEQYF. The CDR3 DNA sequence: TGTGCCATCAAGAGTCCGGACTCTCCCTACGAGCAGTACTTC.

The table lists this clone with a count of one. This chain connects TRBV28 to TRBJ1-3; D not resolved. V lost 3 bases, J lost 0 bases, and 9 bases lay in between. The CDR3 runs to 15 residues. Germline V gene data show CDR1 as MDHEN and CDR2 as SYDVKM. The CDR3 spells CASSFDRGSGNTIYF. For the CDR3, the DNA is TGTGCCAGCAGTTTCGATCGAGGCTCTGGAAACACCATATATTTT.

This chain connects TRBV5-8 to TRBJ1-3; D is unclear. This CDR3 contains 14 residues. Germline CDR1 is SGHTS and CDR2 is YDEGEE. V was pared by 6 bases and J by 2 bases, with 12 bases between. The CDR3 sequence is CASTLTRTGNTIYF. Written as DNA, the CDR3 is TGTGCCAGCACCCTGACCAGGACTGGAAACACCATATATTTT. The full variable domain, its missing parts supplied by reference TRBV5-8 and TRBJ1-3, is EAGVTQSPTHLIKTRGQQATLRCSPISGHTSVYWYQQALGLGLQFLLWYDEGEERNRGNFPPRFSGRQFPNYSSELNVNALELEDSALYLCASTLTRTGNTIYFGEGSWLTVV.

This chain uses TRBV9 with TRBJ2-2, with 12 bases aligning to TRBD1. CDR1 is SGDLS and CDR2 is YYNGEE in the germline V gene. The CDR3 contains 15 residues. V shed 5 bases, J shed 7 bases, and the junction held 6 bases outside the gene matches. In DNA, the CDR3 is TGTGCCAGCAGGCCCGGGACAGGGGGCCTCGGGGAGCTGTTTTTT. Its protein is CASRPGTGGLGELFF.

The chain has TRBV11-2 and TRBJ1-4, with 8 nucleotides matching TRBD1. With V trimmed by 1 base and J by 6 bases, 7 bases remained unmatched. Germline V gene lookup returns CDR1 SGHAT and CDR2 FQNNGV. CDR3 length equals 16 residues. Here the CDR3 DNA reads TGTGCCAGCAGCTTAGTAACAGGGGGAGGAGATGAAAAACTGTTTTTT. As protein: CASSLVTGGGDEKLFF.

V gene TRBV30 combines with J gene TRBJ1-3; D might be TRBD1 (5 bases). Trimming took off 2 bases at V and 3 bases at J, with 8 bases between the two ends. This CDR3 comprises 13 residues. CDR1 and CDR2 from the germline V gene are GTSNPN and SVGIG (reference sequence). CDR3 sequence reads: CAWSYQGGNTIYF. DNA for the CDR3: TGTGCCTGGAGTTATCAGGGTGGAAACACCATATATTTT.

The rearrangement joins TRBV19 to TRBJ2-7; TRBD1 matches 11 bases. Losses at the gene ends were 2 bases for V and 4 bases for J; bases not matched to a gene: 4. The CDR3 covers 15 residues. Germline assignment: CDR1 LNHDA and CDR2 SQIVND (reference sequence). The CDR3, as DNA: TGTGCCAGTAGTATAACGGGACAGGGGGTGTACGAGCAGTACTTC. Its translation is CASSITGQGVYEQYF.

Points on this clone: Other DNA sequences from this sample encode an identical CDR3 as well. The gene calls are TRBV5-1 and TRBJ2-5; 9 bases line up with TRBD1. The V segment lost 4 bases and the J segment 5 bases; nucleotides outside the gene matches: 6. The CDR3 consists of 14 residues. Germline V lookup: CDR1 SGHRS, CDR2 YFSETQ. The CDR3 coding sequence is TGCGCCAGCAGCACGGGGACAGGGAGGGAGACCCAGTACTTC. It specifies CASSTGTGRETQYF.

The chain links TRBV18 to TRBJ2-7; TRBD1 matches at 8 bases. CDR1 and CDR2 from the germline V gene are KGHSH and LQKENI. V was pared by 5 bases and J by 6 bases, with 6 bases of the junction left unmatched. The CDR3 has 13 residues. The CDR3 coding sequence is TGTGCCAGCTCAAGGACAGGGCCCCCCGAGCAGTACTTC. Protein sequence: CASSRTGPPEQYF.

This chain links TRBV28 with TRBJ1-2; possible D gene TRBD1, 6 bases. The CDR3 is 16 residues long. Trimming removed 3 bases at V and 7 bases at J, with 21 bases between. Germline CDR1 reads MDHEN; CDR2 reads SYDVKM. The CDR3, as DNA: TGTGCCAGCAGTTTCCATTTGGTGCAACAGGGCGGTGGCTACACCTTC. Protein sequence: CASSFHLVQQGGGYTF.

V usage is TRBV5-1 and J usage is TRBJ1-4; D ambiguous. There are 15 residues in the CDR3. Germline CDR1 SGHRS, CDR2 YFSETQ. V was trimmed by 0 bases and J by 8 bases, leaving 14 bases between them. The CDR3, as DNA: TGCGCCAGCAGCTTGGCGCCGGGAAATGGAGAAAAACTGTTTTTT. Residues: CASSLAPGNGEKLFF.

The chain couples TRBV9 to TRBJ2-7, with D tentatively TRBD1 (5 bases). Germline assignment: CDR1 SGDLS and CDR2 YYNGEE. There are 16 residues in the CDR3. Trimming pared 4 bases from V and 2 bases from J, leaving 19 bases between. In DNA form, the CDR3 reads TGTGCCAGCAGCCACCCAAAGACAGCCAGGACCTACGAGCAGTACTTC. Its translation is CASSHPKTARTYEQYF.

CDR3 in amino acids: CASSLTDREGSEQYF. The CDR3, as DNA: TGTGCCAGCAGCTTAACGGACAGGGAGGGGTCCGAGCAGTACTTC. The V gene is TRBV7-9, the J gene TRBJ2-7, with a tentative D call TRBD1 (8 bases). V dropped 2 bases and J dropped 6 bases, with 17 bases sitting between them. Germline lookup yields CDR1 SEHNR and CDR2 FQNEAQ (reference sequence). CDR3 length equals 15 residues.

The gene calls are TRBV10-3 and TRBJ2-7; a possible D gene is TRBD2 (6 bases). The CDR3 covers 14 residues. Germline CDR1 and CDR2: ENHRY and SYGVKD. Trimming left V 8 bases short and J 5 bases short, with 19 bases between. The CDR3 sequence is CAISKWEVEDEQYF. DNA of the CDR3: TGTGCCATCTCAAAATGGGAGGTAGAGGACGAGCAGTACTTC.

Remarks on this clone: This same CDR3 is encoded by further DNA sequences in the sample. This chain uses TRBV11-2 with TRBJ1-4; D is perhaps TRBD1 (5 bases). This CDR3 region has 14 residues. CDR1 and CDR2 from the germline V gene are SGHAT and FQNNGV. V lost 1 base to trimming and J lost 8 bases, with 11 bases between them. CDR3 region: CASSLGQGGEKLFF. The CDR3 coding sequence is TGTGCCAGCAGCTTAGGCCAGGGAGGCGAAAAACTGTTTTTT.

The chain recombines TRBV7-9 with TRBJ1-4, with a weak D call TRBD1 (6 bases). The V and J ends lost 4 bases and 7 bases respectively, with 19 bases between them. Per germline, CDR1 SEHNR and CDR2 FQNEAQ (reference sequence). The CDR3 contains 16 residues. The CDR3: CASSSSENRDFEKLFF. The CDR3, as DNA: TGTGCCAGCAGCTCTTCTGAGAACAGGGATTTTGAAAAACTGTTTTTT. Using reference TRBV7-9 and TRBJ1-4 for the parts outside the CDR3, the full variable domain is DTGVSQNPRHKITKRGQNVTFRCDPISEHNRLYWYRQTLGQGPEFLTYFQNEAQLEKSRLLSDRFSAERPKGSFSTLEIQRTEQGDSAMYLCASSSSENRDFEKLFFGSGTQLSVL.

The V and J genes are TRBV7-9 and TRBJ1-5; D call uncertain. The V gene lost 1 base and the J gene lost 5 bases, with 12 bases spanning the gap. This CDR3 is 15 amino acids long. The germline gives CDR1 SEHNR, CDR2 FQNEAQ (reference sequence). CDR3 sequence reads: CASSLGERVDQPQHF. The CDR3, as DNA: TGTGCCAGCAGCTTAGGGGAGAGGGTGGATCAGCCCCAGCATTTT.